This entry lists 27 T cell receptor beta chains sequenced from one sample in a study of blood T cell repertoires in COVID-19. Repertoires were generated with immunoSEQ multiplex PCR, while TCRdb's copy carries only in-frame clones and drops some. The top ten clones hold over 2.5% of a sample with approximately 220,000 clones, about 88% of them seen once. The specimen was peripheral blood. All receptors derive from a man in his fifties who had recovered from COVID-19.

This clone is a singleton in its sample. The chain carries TRBV10-3 and TRBJ1-2, with 8 bases that match TRBD1. Germline V gene sequence: CDR1 ENHRY, CDR2 SYGVKD. The CDR3 is 15 residues long. J gave up 0 bases and V 2 bases, and 2 bases lay outside the gene matches. The CDR3 DNA reads as TGTGCCATCAGTGAGGCGGACAGGGCTAACTATGGCTACACCTTC. As protein: CAISEADRANYGYTF.

The chain is built from TRBV9 and TRBJ2-5; 7 nucleotides line up with TRBD2. Germline loops: CDR1 SGDLS, CDR2 YYNGEE. J gave up 5 bases and V 0 bases, and 4 bases lay outside the gene matches. This CDR3 region has 14 residues. CDR3 sequence (DNA): TGTGCCAGCAGCGTAGGCGGGAGAGGTGAGACCCAGTACTTC. It specifies CASSVGGRGETQYF.

This chain connects TRBV9 to TRBJ2-1; 10 bases line up with TRBD2. Germline assignment: CDR1 SGDLS and CDR2 YYNGEE. The V gene end was trimmed by 3 bases and the J gene end by 7 bases; junction bases not matched to a gene: 10. The CDR3 contains 16 residues. The CDR3 DNA follows: TGTGCCAGCAGCGCGTCCGGGACTAGCGCCATAAATGAGCAGTTCTTC. Translated: CASSASGTSAINEQFF.

As to this clone: The germline gene is not matched at one end of the junction; a read error may be the cause. The chain joins TRBV3-1 (or the pseudogene TRBV3-2) to TRBJ1-2; D is undetermined. The germline gives CDR1 LGHDT, CDR2 YNNKEL (reference sequence). The CDR3 length is 14 residues. The chain's CDR3 is CASSQGWADPGYTF. The CDR3 bases are TGTGCCAGCAGTCAAGGCTGGGCAGATCCAGGCTACACCTTC.

CDR3 protein: CASSWGENGIAYEQYF. The CDR3 bases are TGCGCCAGCAGCTGGGGGGAGAATGGAATAGCCTACGAGCAGTACTTC. The chain employs TRBV5-1 and TRBJ2-7; TRBD2 might be the D (6 bases). From germline, CDR1 is SGHRS and CDR2 YFSETQ. The CDR3 is 16 residues long. Trimming took 3 bases from V and 2 from J, leaving 18 bases between them.

A few counts support this clone. The chain carries TRBV7-9 and TRBJ1-4; maybe TRBD1 (6 bases). The length of the CDR3 is 17 residues. Germline lookup yields CDR1 SEHNR and CDR2 FQNEAQ (reference sequence). Between the trimmed V and J ends, which lost 5 bases and 1 base, there was a span of 17 bases. CDR3 in amino acids: CASSQGQTRLTNEKLFF. The CDR3 nucleotides read TGTGCCAGCAGCCAAGGACAGACCCGCCTAACTAATGAAAAACTGTTTTTT. The whole variable domain, remainder taken from reference TRBV7-9 and TRBJ1-4, is DTGVSQNPRHKITKRGQNVTFRCDPISEHNRLYWYRQTLGQGPEFLTYFQNEAQLEKSRLLSDRFSAERPKGSFSTLEIQRTEQGDSAMYLCASSQGQTRLTNEKLFFGSGTQLSVL.

This chain connects TRBV9 to TRBJ2-3, with TRBD2 matching 7 bases. Germline loops: CDR1 SGDLS, CDR2 YYNGEE. Losses at the gene ends were 4 bases for V and 2 bases for J; bases not matched to a gene: 7. The CDR3 loop spans 15 amino acids. CDR3 bases: TGTGCCAGCAGCCCAAGAGCGGGAACCACAGATACGCAGTATTTT. Protein sequence: CASSPRAGTTDTQYF.

This chain links TRBV19 with TRBJ1-2, with 7 bases that match TRBD1. The CDR3 length is 15 residues. Germline-derived CDR1 and CDR2 are LNHDA and SQIVND (reference sequence). The V gene end was trimmed by 6 bases and the J gene end by 3 bases; junction bases not matched to a gene: 10. The CDR3 bases are TGTGCCAGTAGAGGGAAGGACAGGCTCTACTATGGCTACACCTTC. Translation: CASRGKDRLYYGYTF.

The table lists this clone with a count of one. The V gene is TRBV6-1, the J gene TRBJ2-7; D call uncertain. V was clipped by 2 bases and J by 2 bases, with 13 bases between them. The CDR3 has 15 residues. Germline V gene lookup returns CDR1 MNHNS and CDR2 SASEGT. The CDR3 sequence: CASSERGAAAYEQYF. CDR3 in DNA: TGTGCCAGCAGTGAAAGAGGAGCTGCCGCCTACGAGCAGTACTTC.

This clone occurred once. CDR3 protein: CASSMGRDRGGETQYF. The CDR3 nucleotides read TGTGCCAGTAGTATGGGTAGGGACAGGGGTGGCGAGACCCAGTACTTC. This chain links TRBV19 with TRBJ2-5, with 10 nucleotides matching TRBD1. The CDR3 contains 16 residues. Germline CDR1 reads LNHDA; CDR2 reads SQIVND (reference sequence). V lost 3 bases to trimming and J lost 5 bases; unmatched junction nucleotides: 9.

The rearrangement links TRBV5-6 to TRBJ1-2; 10 bases are shared with TRBD1. Germline values: CDR1 SGHDT, CDR2 YYEEEE. This CDR3 has 17 residues. Trimming removed 3 bases from V and 3 bases from J; junction bases left unmatched: 11. This chain's CDR3 is CASSSTGGVLIDYGYTF. The CDR3 coding sequence is TGTGCCAGCAGCTCGACAGGGGGCGTCTTGATTGACTATGGCTACACCTTC.

The rearrangement joins TRBV27 to TRBJ2-5; D is uncertain. Per the germline V gene, CDR1 is MNHEY and CDR2 is SMNVEV (reference sequence). Trimming cost V 3 bases and J 0 bases, with 5 bases left between them. This CDR3 is built from 13 residues. CDR3 protein: CASSLSYQETQYF. The CDR3 DNA reads as TGTGCCAGCAGTTTGAGTTACCAAGAGACCCAGTACTTC.

The chain uses TRBV19 and TRBJ2-1, with D unclear. This CDR3 spans 15 amino acids. Trimming pared 3 bases from V and 5 bases from J, leaving 14 bases between. The germline V gene encodes CDR1 LNHDA and CDR2 SQIVND (reference sequence). CDR3 residues: CASSIEERLNNEQFF. The CDR3 DNA sequence: TGTGCCAGTAGTATCGAGGAGAGATTGAACAATGAGCAGTTCTTC.

This sequence joins TRBV15 and TRBJ2-1; 7 bases agree with TRBD2. CDR1 LNHNV and CDR2 YYDKDF come from the germline V gene (reference sequence). The CDR3 is made up of 16 amino acids. V shed 0 bases and J 7 bases; nucleotides not matched to a gene: 9. This CDR3 reads CATSRDVGEGWNEQFF. The CDR3 DNA sequence: TGTGCCACCAGCAGAGATGTGGGGGAGGGTTGGAATGAGCAGTTCTTC.

V and J are TRBV5-1 and TRBJ2-2, with D possibly matching TRBD2 (6 bases). The CDR3 totals 17 residues. The germline V and J ends were trimmed by 1 base and 4 bases, with 17 bases remaining between them. Germline V gives CDR1 SGHRS, CDR2 YFSETQ. CDR3 protein: CASSLFPPSDFTGELFF. The DNA for the CDR3 is TGCGCCAGCAGCTTGTTCCCACCTAGCGATTTCACCGGGGAGCTGTTTTTT.

Turning to this clone: This same CDR3 is encoded by further DNA sequences in the sample. This chain uses TRBV5-1 with TRBJ1-1; weak D call: TRBD1 (5 bases). Germline CDR1 and CDR2: SGHRS and YFSETQ. V was pared by 4 bases and J by 0 bases, with 7 bases between. The CDR3 is made up of 13 amino acids. In nucleotides, the CDR3 is TGCGCCAGCAGCGACAGCCTGAACACTGAAGCTTTCTTT. Its translation is CASSDSLNTEAFF.

This clone was detected only a few times. CDR3 nucleotides: TGTGCCAGCAGCTTGGGACTTAGCGGGGGGTTGGTCCAGCAGTACTTC. This codes for CASSLGLSGGLVQQYF. The rearrangement uses TRBV5-4 and TRBJ2-7; TRBD2 agrees at 10 bases. CDR1 and CDR2 (germline): SGHNT, YYREEE (reference sequence). The CDR3 spans 16 residues. V lost 0 bases, J lost 8 bases, and 11 bases stayed unmatched.

This chain joins TRBV3-1 (or the pseudogene TRBV3-2) and TRBJ2-3; 7 bases are shared with TRBD1. Germline values: CDR1 LGHDT, CDR2 YNNKEL (reference sequence). V trimming: 5 bases; J trimming: 0 bases; junction bases outside the gene matches: 2. CDR3 size: 14 residues. CDR3 coding DNA: TGTGCCAGCAGCTCGACAGGGAGCACAGATACGCAGTATTTT. Protein sequence: CASSSTGSTDTQYF.

This clone was detected once. This chain links TRBV2 with TRBJ2-5; weak D call: TRBD1 (5 bases). V was trimmed by 5 bases and J by 1 base, leaving 8 bases between them. CDR3 length: 13 amino acids. Per germline, CDR1 SNHLY and CDR2 FYNNEI. Here the CDR3 DNA reads TGTGCCAGCAGTCCCGACAGCCAAGAGACCCAGTACTTC. Its protein is CASSPDSQETQYF.

This clone was detected once. The V gene is TRBV28, the J gene TRBJ2-1, with D possibly TRBD2 on 6 matching bases. Germline CDR1 and CDR2: MDHEN and SYDVKM. The germline V and J ends were trimmed by 10 bases and 5 bases, with 18 bases remaining between them. The CDR3 has 14 residues. The CDR3 nucleotides are TGTGCCACCCTGAGACTAGGGGCAAACAATGAGCAGTTCTTC. Its protein product is CATLRLGANNEQFF.

The chain links TRBV4-1 to TRBJ2-4; tentative D call: TRBD1 (7 bases). This CDR3 region has 16 residues. V was pared by 3 bases and J by 0 bases, with 12 bases between. The germline V gene encodes CDR1 MGHRA and CDR2 YSYEKL. The CDR3, as DNA: TGCGCCAGCAGCCACCCAGGGGGGCTAGCCAAAAACATTCAGTACTTC. It is translated as CASSHPGGLAKNIQYF.

This clone occurred a few times. The chain is built from TRBV29-1 and TRBJ2-7; TRBD1 is a possible D gene (6 bases). Germline CDR1 reads SQVTM; CDR2 reads ANQGSEA. V was pared by 4 bases and J by 2 bases, with 15 bases between. This CDR3 is 14 amino acids long. The CDR3 loop is CSVVWGPTPYEQYF. CDR3 bases: TGCAGCGTTGTTTGGGGGCCGACACCCTACGAGCAGTACTTC.

The rearrangement links TRBV28 to TRBJ1-2; TRBD1 matches 10 bases. The CDR3 has 15 amino acids. The V and J ends lost 4 bases and 6 bases, in that order; junction bases with no gene match: 8. The germline V gene encodes CDR1 MDHEN and CDR2 SYDVKM. CDR3 coding DNA: TGTGCCAGCAGTTCCATCGGACAGGGGGACAATGGCTACACCTTC. This gives the protein CASSSIGQGDNGYTF.

The chain links TRBV7-6 to TRBJ2-5, with D possibly matching TRBD1 (6 bases). Germline-derived CDR1 and CDR2 are SGHVS and FNYEAQ. This CDR3 spans 13 amino acids. Trimming took 5 bases from V and 3 from J, leaving 10 bases between them. CDR3 sequence (DNA): TGTGCCAGCAGCCCTACAGGGAAAGAGACCCAGTACTTC. Protein product: CASSPTGKETQYF.

This clone has a single count. J is TRBJ1-1 and V is TRBV6-5, with a tentative D call TRBD1 (5 bases). This CDR3 is 13 amino acids long. From germline, CDR1 is MNHEY and CDR2 SVGAGI. Trimming took 0 bases from V and 4 from J, leaving 6 bases between them. The CDR3 sequence: CASSYSTVTEAFF. The CDR3 bases are TGTGCCAGCAGTTACTCGACAGTCACTGAAGCTTTCTTT.

The chain recombines TRBV18 with TRBJ1-1; tentative D call: TRBD1 (6 bases). Trimming removed 1 base at V and 0 bases at J, with 12 bases between. This CDR3 is built from 16 residues. Germline CDR1 is KGHSH and CDR2 is LQKENI. The CDR3 coding sequence is TGTGCCAGCTCACCACGCGGGGGGGGCATGAACACTGAAGCTTTCTTT. Translation: CASSPRGGGMNTEAFF. Variable domain in full (rest from reference TRBV18 and TRBJ1-1): NAGVMQNPRHLVRRRGQEARLRCSPMKGHSHVYWYRQLPEEGLKFMVYLQKENIIDESGMPKERFSAEFPKEGPSILRIQQVVRGDSAAYFCASSPRGGGMNTEAFFGQGTRLTVV.

The rearrangement uses TRBV28 and TRBJ2-1; 8 bases map to TRBD2. In germline, CDR1 is MDHEN, CDR2 SYDVKM. The V segment lost 5 bases and the J segment 9 bases; nucleotides outside the gene matches: 9. The CDR3 is 14 amino acids. CDR3 amino acids: CASSPYRGGGEQFF. CDR3 DNA: TGTGCCAGCAGTCCCTATCGGGGGGGAGGTGAGCAGTTCTTC.